This paragraph reports one T cell receptor (beta chain). Here immunoSEQ multiplex PCR was the method, and the copy in TCRdb shows in-frame clones only, minus some. The data contain about 1.9 million clones, roughly 93% of them singletons. This CDR3 is 15 amino acids long. Germline V gene sequence: CDR1 MNHNS, CDR2 SASEGT. V was cut by 2 bases and J by 2 bases, with 13 bases left in between. This sample was included in a study of shared clonotypes between healthy human individuals. CD8 cells regarded as naive lacked CD45RO, were positively chosen for CCR7, and omitted terminally differentiated effector memory CD45RA+ cells.

The chain joins TRBV6-1 to TRBJ2-7, with D unclear. Specimen: naive CD8+ T cells from PBMCs. The TCR was taken from a man aged 18 to 29 in good health. Some clones in this sample may be carry-over from other donors' samples. DNA of the CDR3: TGTGCCAGCAGTGAATCCGAGGACCAAACCTACGAGCAGTACTTC. The encoded protein is CASSESEDQTYEQYF.